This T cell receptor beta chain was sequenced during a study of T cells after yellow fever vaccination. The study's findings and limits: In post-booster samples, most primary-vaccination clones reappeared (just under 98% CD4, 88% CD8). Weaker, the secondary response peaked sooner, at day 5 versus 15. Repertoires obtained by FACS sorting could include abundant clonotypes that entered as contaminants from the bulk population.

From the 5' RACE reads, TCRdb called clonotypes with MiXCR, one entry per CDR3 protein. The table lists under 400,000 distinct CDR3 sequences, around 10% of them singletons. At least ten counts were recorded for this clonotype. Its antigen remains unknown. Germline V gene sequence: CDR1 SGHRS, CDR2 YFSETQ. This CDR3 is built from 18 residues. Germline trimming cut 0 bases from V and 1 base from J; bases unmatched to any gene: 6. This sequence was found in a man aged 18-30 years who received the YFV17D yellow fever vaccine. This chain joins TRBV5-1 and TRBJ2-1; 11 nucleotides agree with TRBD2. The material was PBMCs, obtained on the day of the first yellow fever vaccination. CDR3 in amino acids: CASSLDPPSGGSYNEQFF. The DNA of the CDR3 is TGCGCCAGCAGCTTGGACCCGCCTAGCGGGGGGTCCTACAATGAGCAGTTCTTC.